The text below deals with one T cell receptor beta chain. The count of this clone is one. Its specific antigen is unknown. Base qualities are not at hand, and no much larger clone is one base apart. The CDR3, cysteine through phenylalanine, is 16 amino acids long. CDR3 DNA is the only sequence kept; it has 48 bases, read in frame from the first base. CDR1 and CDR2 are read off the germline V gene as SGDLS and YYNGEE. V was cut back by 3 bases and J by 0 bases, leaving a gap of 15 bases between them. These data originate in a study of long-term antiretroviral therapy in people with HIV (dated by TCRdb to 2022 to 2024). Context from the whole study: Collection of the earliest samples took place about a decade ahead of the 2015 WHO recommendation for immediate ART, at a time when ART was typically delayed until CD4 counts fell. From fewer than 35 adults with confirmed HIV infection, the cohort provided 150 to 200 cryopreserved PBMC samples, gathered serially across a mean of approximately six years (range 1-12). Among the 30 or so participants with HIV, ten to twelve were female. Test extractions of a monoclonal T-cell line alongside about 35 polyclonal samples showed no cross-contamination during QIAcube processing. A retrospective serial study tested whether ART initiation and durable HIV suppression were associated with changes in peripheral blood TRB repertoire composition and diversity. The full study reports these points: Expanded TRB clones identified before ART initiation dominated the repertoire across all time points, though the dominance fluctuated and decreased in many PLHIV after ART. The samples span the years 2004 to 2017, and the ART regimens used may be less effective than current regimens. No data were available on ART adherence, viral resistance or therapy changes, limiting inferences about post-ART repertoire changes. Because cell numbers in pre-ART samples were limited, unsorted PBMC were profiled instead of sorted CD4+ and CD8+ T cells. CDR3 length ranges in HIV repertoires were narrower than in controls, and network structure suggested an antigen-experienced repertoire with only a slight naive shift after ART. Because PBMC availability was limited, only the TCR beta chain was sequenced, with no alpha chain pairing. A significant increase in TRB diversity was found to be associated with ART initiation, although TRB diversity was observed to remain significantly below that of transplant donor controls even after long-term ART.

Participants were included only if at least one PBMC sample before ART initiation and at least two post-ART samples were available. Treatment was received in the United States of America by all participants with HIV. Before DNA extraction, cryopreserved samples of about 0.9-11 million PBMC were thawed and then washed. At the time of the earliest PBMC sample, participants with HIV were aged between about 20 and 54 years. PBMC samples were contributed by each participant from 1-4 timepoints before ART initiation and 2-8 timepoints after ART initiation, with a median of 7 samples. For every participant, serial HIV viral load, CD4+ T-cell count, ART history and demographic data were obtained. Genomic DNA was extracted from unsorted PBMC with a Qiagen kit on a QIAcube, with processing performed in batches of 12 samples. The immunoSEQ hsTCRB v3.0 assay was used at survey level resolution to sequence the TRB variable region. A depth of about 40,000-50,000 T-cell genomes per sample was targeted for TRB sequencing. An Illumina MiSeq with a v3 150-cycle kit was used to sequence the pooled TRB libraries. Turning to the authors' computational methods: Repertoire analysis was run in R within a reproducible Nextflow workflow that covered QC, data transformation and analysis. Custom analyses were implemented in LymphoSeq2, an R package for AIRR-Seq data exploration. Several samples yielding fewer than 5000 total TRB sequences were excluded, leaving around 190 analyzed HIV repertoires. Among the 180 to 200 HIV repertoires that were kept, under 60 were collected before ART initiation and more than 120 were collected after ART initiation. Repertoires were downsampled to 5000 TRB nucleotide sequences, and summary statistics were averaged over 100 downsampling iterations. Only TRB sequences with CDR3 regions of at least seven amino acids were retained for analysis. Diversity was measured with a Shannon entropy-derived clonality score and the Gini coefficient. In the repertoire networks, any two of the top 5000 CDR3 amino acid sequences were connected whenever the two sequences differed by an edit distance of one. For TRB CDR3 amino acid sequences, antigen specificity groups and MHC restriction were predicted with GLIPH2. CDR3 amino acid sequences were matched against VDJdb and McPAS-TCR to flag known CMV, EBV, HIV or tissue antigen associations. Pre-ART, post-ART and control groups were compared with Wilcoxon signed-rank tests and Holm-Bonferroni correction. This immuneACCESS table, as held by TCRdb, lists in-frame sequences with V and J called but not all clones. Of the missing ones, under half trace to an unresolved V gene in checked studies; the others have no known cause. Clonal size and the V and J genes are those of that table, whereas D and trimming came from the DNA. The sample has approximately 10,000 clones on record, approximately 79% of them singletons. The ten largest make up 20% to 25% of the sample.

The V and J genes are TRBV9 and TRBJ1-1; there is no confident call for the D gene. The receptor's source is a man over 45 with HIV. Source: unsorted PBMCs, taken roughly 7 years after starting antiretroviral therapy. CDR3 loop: CASSAYGPDLNTEAFF. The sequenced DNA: TGTGCCAGCAGCGCCTACGGCCCGGATTTGAACACTGAAGCTTTCTTT.